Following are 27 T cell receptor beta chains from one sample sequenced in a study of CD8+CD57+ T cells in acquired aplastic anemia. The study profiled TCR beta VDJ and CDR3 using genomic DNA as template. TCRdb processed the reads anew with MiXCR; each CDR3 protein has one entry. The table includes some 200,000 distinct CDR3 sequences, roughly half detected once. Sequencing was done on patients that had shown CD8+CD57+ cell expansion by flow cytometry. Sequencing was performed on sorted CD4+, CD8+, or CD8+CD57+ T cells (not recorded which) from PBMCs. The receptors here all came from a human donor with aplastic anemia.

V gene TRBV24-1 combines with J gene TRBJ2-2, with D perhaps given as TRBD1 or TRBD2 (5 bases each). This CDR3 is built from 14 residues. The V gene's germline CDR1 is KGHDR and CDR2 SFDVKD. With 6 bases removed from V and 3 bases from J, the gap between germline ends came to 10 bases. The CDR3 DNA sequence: TGTGCCACCAGTCCTAGCAGGGACACCGGGGAGCTGTTTTTT. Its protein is CATSPSRDTGELFF.

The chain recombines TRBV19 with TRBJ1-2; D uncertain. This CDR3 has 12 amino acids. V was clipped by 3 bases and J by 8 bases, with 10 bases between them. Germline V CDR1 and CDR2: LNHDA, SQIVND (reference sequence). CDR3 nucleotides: TGTGCCAGTAGTATCGATTACCGGGGCTACACCTTC. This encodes CASSIDYRGYTF.

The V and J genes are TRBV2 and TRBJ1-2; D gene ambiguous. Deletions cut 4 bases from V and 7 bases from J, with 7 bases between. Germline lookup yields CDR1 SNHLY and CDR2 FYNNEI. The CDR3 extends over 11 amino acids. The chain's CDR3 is CASSGDIGYTF. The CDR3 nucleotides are TGTGCCAGCAGTGGAGATATTGGCTACACCTTC.

The CDR3 here is CASSQELPGALTLPSGNTIYF. The CDR3 DNA follows: TGCGCCAGCAGCCAAGAATTACCGGGGGCCCTTACCCTTCCCTCTGGAAACACCATATATTTT. The chain carries TRBV4-1 and TRBJ1-3; TRBD1 might be the D (6 bases). CDR1 MGHRA and CDR2 YSYEKL come from the germline V gene. V lost 0 bases and J lost 0, with 24 bases in between. CDR3 length equals 21 residues.

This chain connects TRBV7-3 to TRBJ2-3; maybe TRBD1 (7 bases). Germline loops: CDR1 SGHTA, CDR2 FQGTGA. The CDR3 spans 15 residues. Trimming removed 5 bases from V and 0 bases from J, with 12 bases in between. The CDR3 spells CASSPQGTSTDTQYF. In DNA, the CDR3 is TGTGCCAGCAGCCCACAGGGGACTAGCACAGATACGCAGTATTTT. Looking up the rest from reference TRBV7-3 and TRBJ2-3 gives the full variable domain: GAGVSQTPSNKVTEKGKYVELRCDPISGHTALYWYRQSLGQGPEFLIYFQGTGAADDSGLPNDRFFAVRPEGSVSTLKIQRTERGDSAVYLCASSPQGTSTDTQYFGPGTRLTVL.

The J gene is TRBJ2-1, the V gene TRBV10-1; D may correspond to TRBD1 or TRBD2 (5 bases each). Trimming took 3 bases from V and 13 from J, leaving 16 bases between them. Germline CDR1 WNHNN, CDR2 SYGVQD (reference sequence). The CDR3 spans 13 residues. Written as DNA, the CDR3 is TGCGCCAGCAGTGAAGAACGGGGCACGGGACAGTTCTTC. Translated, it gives CASSEERGTGQFF.

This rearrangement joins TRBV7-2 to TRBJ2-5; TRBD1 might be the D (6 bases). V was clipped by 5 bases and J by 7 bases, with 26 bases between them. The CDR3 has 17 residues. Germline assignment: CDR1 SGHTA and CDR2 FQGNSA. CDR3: CASSPSSPRGRGVTQYF. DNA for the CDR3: TGTGCCAGCAGCCCATCGAGCCCCAGGGGCAGGGGAGTGACCCAGTACTTC.

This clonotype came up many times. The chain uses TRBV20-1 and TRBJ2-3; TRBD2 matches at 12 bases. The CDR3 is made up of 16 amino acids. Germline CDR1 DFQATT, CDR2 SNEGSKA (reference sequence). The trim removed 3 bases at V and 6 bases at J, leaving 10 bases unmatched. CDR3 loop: CSASGRLAGAMDTQYF. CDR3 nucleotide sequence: TGCAGTGCTAGTGGCAGACTAGCGGGAGCGATGGATACGCAGTATTTT.

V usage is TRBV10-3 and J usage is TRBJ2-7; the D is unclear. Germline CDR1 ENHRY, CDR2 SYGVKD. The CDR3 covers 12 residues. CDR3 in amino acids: CSTAQYHYEQYF. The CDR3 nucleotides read TGTTCGACCGCACAGTACCACTACGAGCAGTACTTC.

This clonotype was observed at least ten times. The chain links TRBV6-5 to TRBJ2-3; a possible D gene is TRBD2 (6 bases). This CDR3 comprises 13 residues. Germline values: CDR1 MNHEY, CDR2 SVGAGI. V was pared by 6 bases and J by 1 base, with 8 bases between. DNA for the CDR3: TGTGCCAGCAGCTGGAGGGGCACAGATACGCAGTATTTT. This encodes CASSWRGTDTQYF.

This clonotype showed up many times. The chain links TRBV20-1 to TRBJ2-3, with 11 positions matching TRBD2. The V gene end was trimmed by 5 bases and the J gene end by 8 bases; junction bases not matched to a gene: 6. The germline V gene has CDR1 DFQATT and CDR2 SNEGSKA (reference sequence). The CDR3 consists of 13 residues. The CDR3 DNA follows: TGCAGTGCTGCGACTAGCGGGGCCCTTACGCAGTATTTT. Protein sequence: CSAATSGALTQYF.

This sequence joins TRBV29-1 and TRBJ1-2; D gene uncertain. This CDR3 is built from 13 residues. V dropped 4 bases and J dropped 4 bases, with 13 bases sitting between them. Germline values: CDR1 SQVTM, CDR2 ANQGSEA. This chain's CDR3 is CSVVGGQSYGYTF. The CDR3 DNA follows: TGCAGCGTTGTCGGTGGGCAATCCTATGGCTACACCTTC.

The CDR3, as DNA: TGTGCCAGCAGCCCCACCCTTTCGACAGGCAACACCATATATTTT. Translated, it gives CASSPTLSTGNTIYF. The genes are TRBV7-9 and TRBJ1-3, with D perhaps TRBD1 (6 bases). The V gene lost 5 bases and the J gene lost 7 bases, with 18 bases spanning the gap. The CDR3 consists of 15 residues. From germline, CDR1 is SEHNR and CDR2 FQNEAQ (reference sequence).

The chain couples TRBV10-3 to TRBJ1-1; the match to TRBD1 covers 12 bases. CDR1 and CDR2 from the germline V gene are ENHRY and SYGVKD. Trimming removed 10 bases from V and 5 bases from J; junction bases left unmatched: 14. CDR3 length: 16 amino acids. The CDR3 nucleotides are TGTGCCAGTACCGGAGGGGGACAGGGGGCGCGTACTGAAGCTTTCTTT. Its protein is CASTGGGQGARTEAFF.

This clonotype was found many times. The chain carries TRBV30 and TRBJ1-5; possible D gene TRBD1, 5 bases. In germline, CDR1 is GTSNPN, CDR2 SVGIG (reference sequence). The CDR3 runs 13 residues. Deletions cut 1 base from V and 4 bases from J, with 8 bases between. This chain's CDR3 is CAWSAQGNQPQHF. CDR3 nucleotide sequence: TGTGCCTGGAGTGCCCAGGGAAATCAGCCCCAGCATTTT.

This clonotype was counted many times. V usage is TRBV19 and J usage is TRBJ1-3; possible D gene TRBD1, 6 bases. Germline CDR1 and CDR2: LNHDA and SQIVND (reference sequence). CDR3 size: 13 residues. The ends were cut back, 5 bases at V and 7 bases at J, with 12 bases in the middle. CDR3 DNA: TGTGCCAGTAGTCCGGGGGGCGAGAACACCATATATTTT. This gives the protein CASSPGGENTIYF.

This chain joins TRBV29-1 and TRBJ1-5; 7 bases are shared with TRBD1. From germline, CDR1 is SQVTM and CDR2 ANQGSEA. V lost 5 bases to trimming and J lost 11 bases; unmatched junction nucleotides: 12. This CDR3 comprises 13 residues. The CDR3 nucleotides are TGCAGCGTTAGAAGGGGGCGCGGAGAGACCCAGCATTTT. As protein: CSVRRGRGETQHF.

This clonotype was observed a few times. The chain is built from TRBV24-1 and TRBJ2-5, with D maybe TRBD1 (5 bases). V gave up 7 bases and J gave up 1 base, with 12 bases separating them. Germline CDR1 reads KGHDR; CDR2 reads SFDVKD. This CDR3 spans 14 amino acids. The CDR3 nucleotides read TGTGCCACCAGCATGCCAGGGTTCCAAGAGACCCAGTACTTC. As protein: CATSMPGFQETQYF.

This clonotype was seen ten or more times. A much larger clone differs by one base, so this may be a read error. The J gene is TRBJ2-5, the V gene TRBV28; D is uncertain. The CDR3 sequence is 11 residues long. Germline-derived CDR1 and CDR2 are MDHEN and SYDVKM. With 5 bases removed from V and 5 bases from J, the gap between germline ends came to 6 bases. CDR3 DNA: TGTGCCAGCAGTCAACGGGAGACCCAGTACTTC. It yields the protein CASSQRETQYF.

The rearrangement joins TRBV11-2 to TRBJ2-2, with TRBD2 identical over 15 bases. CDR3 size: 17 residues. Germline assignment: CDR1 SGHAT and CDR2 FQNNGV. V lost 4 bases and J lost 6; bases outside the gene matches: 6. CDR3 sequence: CASSSGLAGGRPGELFF. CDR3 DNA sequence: TGTGCCAGCAGCTCGGGACTAGCGGGGGGTCGGCCCGGGGAGCTGTTTTTT. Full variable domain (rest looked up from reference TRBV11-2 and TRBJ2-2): EAGVAQSPRYKIIEKRQSVAFWCNPISGHATLYWYQQILGQGPKLLIQFQNNGVVDDSQLPKDRFSAERLKGVDSTLKIQPAKLEDSAVYLCASSSGLAGGRPGELFFGEGSRLTVL.

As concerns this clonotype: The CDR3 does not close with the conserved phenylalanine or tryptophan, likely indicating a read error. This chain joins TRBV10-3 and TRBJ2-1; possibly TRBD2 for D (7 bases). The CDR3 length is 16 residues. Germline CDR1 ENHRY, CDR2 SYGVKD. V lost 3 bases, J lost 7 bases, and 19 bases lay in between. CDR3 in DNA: TGTGCCATCAGTGACCCGTCGGCGGGGGCTGGTAATGAGCAGTTCCTC. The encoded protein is CAISDPSAGAGNEQFL.

CDR3 region: CASSEDSPDAPLHF. DNA of the CDR3: TGTGCCAGCAGTGAGGACAGCCCGGACGCCCCCCTCCACTTT. The chain recombines TRBV2 with TRBJ1-6; possibly TRBD1 for D (6 bases). This CDR3 spans 14 amino acids. Looked up from germline, CDR1 is SNHLY and CDR2 is FYNNEI. The V gene lost 3 bases and the J gene lost 13 bases, with 16 bases spanning the gap.

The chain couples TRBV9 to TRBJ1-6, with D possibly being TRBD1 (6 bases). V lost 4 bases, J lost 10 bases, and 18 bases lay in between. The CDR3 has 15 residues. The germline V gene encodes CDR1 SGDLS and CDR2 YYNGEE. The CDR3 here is CASSSGLQGGSPLHF. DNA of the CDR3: TGTGCCAGCAGCTCAGGTCTACAGGGTGGCTCACCCCTCCACTTT.

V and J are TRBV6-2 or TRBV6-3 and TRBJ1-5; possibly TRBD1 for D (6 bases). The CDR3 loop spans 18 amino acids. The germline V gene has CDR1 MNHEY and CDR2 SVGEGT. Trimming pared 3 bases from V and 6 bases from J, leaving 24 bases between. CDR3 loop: CASSYTTPRGAPGQPQHF. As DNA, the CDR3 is TGTGCCAGCAGTTATACTACACCCCGGGGGGCCCCAGGTCAGCCCCAGCATTTT.

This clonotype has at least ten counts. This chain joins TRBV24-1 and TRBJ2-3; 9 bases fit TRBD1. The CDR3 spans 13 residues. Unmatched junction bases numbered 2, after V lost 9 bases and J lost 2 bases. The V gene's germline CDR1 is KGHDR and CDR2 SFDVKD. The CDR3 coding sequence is TGTGCCACCCGACAGGGGGTCACAGATACGCAGTATTTT. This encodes CATRQGVTDTQYF.

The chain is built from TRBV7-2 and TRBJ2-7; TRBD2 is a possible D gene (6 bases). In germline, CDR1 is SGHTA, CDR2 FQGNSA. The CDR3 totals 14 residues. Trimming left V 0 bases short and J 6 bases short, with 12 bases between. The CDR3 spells CASSLAVGSIEQYF. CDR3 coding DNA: TGTGCCAGCAGCTTAGCTGTCGGGAGTATCGAGCAGTACTTC.

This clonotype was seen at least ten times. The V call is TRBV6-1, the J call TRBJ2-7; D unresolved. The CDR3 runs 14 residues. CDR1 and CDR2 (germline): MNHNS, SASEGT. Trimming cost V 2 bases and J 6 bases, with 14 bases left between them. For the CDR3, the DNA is TGTGCCAGCAGTGAAACTGGTTGGGTGAGCGAGCAGTACTTC. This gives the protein CASSETGWVSEQYF.